The following is a TCR beta chain sequence with its context. Its antigen is undetermined. The investigators split CD4+ cells into a CD45RA+ naive subset and a CD45RA-negative memory subset. The data were produced by immunoSEQ multiplex PCR, yet TCRdb's version contains in-frame clones alone and is incomplete. The sample records 1,400,000 or so clones, around 98.5% being singletons. The data belong to a study of shared clonotypes between healthy human individuals. Study at large: The cohort comprised a couple of women and a few men. Their ages spanned 18 to 49 years. Points from the study as a whole: Estimated richness values were generally larger in naive subsets than in memory subsets. Among non-shared clonotypes, generation probabilities were lower than among those shared by all four donors.

The sequenced material came from naive CD4+ T cells sorted from blood. The subset: CD45RA+ positively selected. This TCR derives from a man aged 25 to 40 in good health.

The CDR3 bases are TGTGCCAGCTCACCACAATCGACAGGGATTGACGAGCAGTACTTC. Residues: CASSPQSTGIDEQYF. The rearrangement joins TRBV18 to TRBJ2-7; 7 bases are shared with TRBD1. Trimming cost V 1 base and J 5 bases; bases outside gene matches: 8. Germline assignment: CDR1 KGHSH and CDR2 LQKENI. This CDR3 is built from 15 residues. Full variable domain (missing parts from reference TRBV18 and TRBJ2-7): NAGVMQNPRHLVRRRGQEARLRCSPMKGHSHVYWYRQLPEEGLKFMVYLQKENIIDESGMPKERFSAEFPKEGPSILRIQQVVRGDSAAYFCASSPQSTGIDEQYFGPGTRLTVT.